The 30 T cell receptor beta chains below were found in one sample sequenced in a study of blood T cell repertoires in COVID-19. TCRdb's table, derived via immunoSEQ multiplex PCR, lists solely in-frame clones and lacks some. This sample has roughly 160,000 clones; roughly 84% occur once, and the top ten carry roughly 1%. The sequenced sample was peripheral blood. The receptors were sampled from a man aged 40-49 years with acute or convalescent COVID-19.

The chain joins TRBV7-9 to TRBJ2-2; D is possibly TRBD1 (5 bases). The V gene's germline CDR1 is SEHNR and CDR2 FQNEAQ (reference sequence). The CDR3 sequence is 14 residues long. V was shortened by 4 bases and J by 6 bases, with 12 bases between the two germline ends. CDR3 amino acids: CASSSPGHPGELFF. The CDR3 DNA follows: TGTGCCAGCAGCTCCCCTGGACACCCCGGGGAGCTGTTTTTT.

The chain has TRBV30 and TRBJ1-1, with unresolved D. Between the trimmed V and J ends, which lost 3 bases and 10 bases, there was a span of 12 bases. The germline gives CDR1 GTSNPN, CDR2 SVGIG (reference sequence). The CDR3 sequence is 11 residues long. This CDR3 reads CAWSGLEVAFF. In DNA form, the CDR3 reads TGTGCCTGGAGCGGACTCGAGGTAGCTTTCTTT.

This chain connects TRBV3-1 (or the pseudogene TRBV3-2) to TRBJ1-2, with a possible D match to TRBD1 (5 bases). V lost 4 bases to trimming and J lost 7 bases, with 16 bases between them. This CDR3 spans 14 amino acids. From germline, CDR1 is LGHDT and CDR2 YNNKEL (reference sequence). Written as DNA, the CDR3 is TGTGCCAGCAGCCGCGGGGCAGGGACGACTGGCTACACCTTC. Protein sequence: CASSRGAGTTGYTF.

The chain recombines TRBV6-6 with TRBJ2-3; TRBD1 might be the D (5 bases). Germline CDR1 and CDR2: MNHNY and SVGAGI (reference sequence). The CDR3 is 13 residues long. V lost 5 bases, J lost 5 bases, and 11 bases lay in between. The CDR3: CASSQGDLDTQYF. The DNA of the CDR3 is TGTGCCAGCAGTCAAGGGGATCTAGATACGCAGTATTTT.

The chain carries TRBV10-3 and TRBJ2-3, with TRBD1 identical over 11 bases. From germline, CDR1 is ENHRY and CDR2 SYGVKD. The CDR3 extends over 14 amino acids. The ends lost 8 bases at V and 3 bases at J; junction bases unmatched: 4. The CDR3 DNA reads as TGTGCCATCGCGGACAGGGGGCTAACAGATACGCAGTATTTT. Translating it yields CAIADRGLTDTQYF.

The table lists this clone with a count of one. The chain is built from TRBV5-6 and TRBJ1-1, with D maybe TRBD1 (6 bases). Germline loops: CDR1 SGHDT, CDR2 YYEEEE. V lost 2 bases and J lost 6, with 14 bases in between. The CDR3 has 14 amino acids. CDR3 sequence: CASSLLARGAEAFF. CDR3 nucleotide sequence: TGTGCCAGCAGCTTATTAGCCAGGGGCGCTGAAGCTTTCTTT.

This chain uses TRBV28 with TRBJ1-2, with a possible D match to TRBD1 (5 bases). In germline, CDR1 is MDHEN, CDR2 SYDVKM. V shed 3 bases and J shed 8 bases, with 13 bases lying between them. The CDR3 length is 13 residues. CDR3: CASSFTGHGGYTF. DNA of the CDR3: TGTGCCAGCAGTTTTACAGGCCACGGCGGCTACACCTTC.

The rearrangement links TRBV5-5 to TRBJ2-5, with 9 positions matching TRBD2. Germline V gene lookup returns CDR1 SGHKS and CDR2 YYEKEE (reference sequence). Trimming at V came to 5 bases and at J to 0 bases, leaving 5 bases not matched to a gene. This CDR3 spans 15 amino acids. The CDR3 nucleotides read TGTGCCAGCAGTAGCGGGGGACCGTACCAAGAGACCCAGTACTTC. Encoded protein: CASSSGGPYQETQYF.

This clone was observed once. The V and J genes are TRBV5-6 and TRBJ2-5; TRBD1 matches 8 bases. Trimming at V came to 4 bases and at J to 2 bases, leaving 7 bases not matched to a gene. CDR1 is SGHDT and CDR2 is YYEEEE in the germline V gene. The CDR3 runs 15 residues. For the CDR3, the DNA is TGTGCCAGCAGCGGGCTCAGGGGGCAGCAAGAGACCCAGTACTTC. This codes for CASSGLRGQQETQYF.

In its sample, this clone was seen once. The chain carries TRBV30 and TRBJ1-4, with D hard to call. CDR1 GTSNPN and CDR2 SVGIG come from the germline V gene (reference sequence). The CDR3 has 15 amino acids. V was shortened by 2 bases and J by 4 bases, with 14 bases between the two germline ends. This CDR3 reads CAWSRMGSFNEKLFF. CDR3 nucleotide sequence: TGTGCCTGGAGTCGTATGGGCAGTTTTAATGAAAAACTGTTTTTT.

This chain connects TRBV5-5 to TRBJ1-2, with 8 bases fitting TRBD1. After removal of 4 bases from V and 0 bases from J, the junction contained 5 bases not matched to a gene. The CDR3 contains 15 residues. CDR1 is SGHKS and CDR2 is YYEKEE in the germline V gene (reference sequence). CDR3 protein: CASSPTGGTNYGYTF. CDR3 bases: TGTGCCAGCAGCCCCACAGGGGGGACTAACTATGGCTACACCTTC.

The rearrangement joins TRBV9 to TRBJ1-6; TRBD1 agrees at 10 bases. CDR1 is SGDLS and CDR2 is YYNGEE in the germline V gene. The CDR3 is 15 amino acids. Trimming at V came to 3 bases and at J to 10 bases, leaving 7 bases not matched to a gene. In DNA, the CDR3 is TGTGCCAGCAGCGCAGGAGGGACAGGGGTATCACCCCTCCACTTT. This codes for CASSAGGTGVSPLHF.

The V call is TRBV7-9, the J call TRBJ1-4; 7 nucleotides match TRBD1. V was clipped by 4 bases and J by 6 bases; unmatched bases: 11. This CDR3 contains 16 residues. Germline loops: CDR1 SEHNR, CDR2 FQNEAQ (reference sequence). CDR3 amino acids: CASSSTGAFIDEKLFF. CDR3 nucleotides: TGTGCCAGCAGCTCCACAGGGGCGTTCATTGATGAAAAACTGTTTTTT.

The gene calls are TRBV2 and TRBJ1-6; maybe TRBD1 (6 bases). CDR1 and CDR2 from the germline V gene are SNHLY and FYNNEI. V was clipped by 6 bases and J by 7 bases, with 13 bases between them. The CDR3 sequence is 14 residues long. CDR3 sequence: CASSPGTPNSPLHF. The CDR3 bases are TGTGCCAGCAGCCCGGGGACACCGAATTCACCCCTCCACTTT.

V usage is TRBV5-6 and J usage is TRBJ1-1, with D perhaps TRBD1 (5 bases). This CDR3 region has 14 residues. V was pared by 3 bases and J by 1 base, with 10 bases between. Germline V gene data show CDR1 as SGHDT and CDR2 as YYEEEE. As DNA, the CDR3 is TGTGCCAGCAGCTCCAGGGTGTGGAACACTGAAGCTTTCTTT. It translates to CASSSRVWNTEAFF.

This clone has only a few counts. CDR3 in amino acids: CASSQTTGGGTEAFF. The CDR3 DNA is TGTGCCAGCTCTCAAACGACAGGGGGAGGGACTGAAGCTTTCTTT. The chain has TRBV18 and TRBJ1-1, with 9 bases identical to TRBD1. The V gene's germline CDR1 is KGHSH and CDR2 LQKENI. The length of the CDR3 is 15 residues. Trimming cost V 6 bases and J 5 bases; bases outside gene matches: 10.

CDR3 nucleotide sequence: TGTGCCAGCAGCGAACCGGGACAGGGAAGCTACGAGCAGTACTTC. Amino acids: CASSEPGQGSYEQYF. This chain uses TRBV3-1 (or the pseudogene TRBV3-2) with TRBJ2-7; the match to TRBD1 covers 9 bases. This CDR3 contains 15 residues. Trimming at V came to 5 bases and at J to 3 bases, leaving 8 bases not matched to a gene. Germline CDR1 and CDR2: LGHDT and YNNKEL (reference sequence).

The V and J genes are TRBV5-1 and TRBJ1-1; TRBD1 agrees at 7 bases. From germline, CDR1 is SGHRS and CDR2 YFSETQ. The CDR3 covers 14 residues. Germline trimming cut 4 bases from V and 3 bases from J; bases unmatched to any gene: 6. The CDR3 nucleotides are TGCGCCAGCAGCGCCGGACAGGTATACACTGAAGCTTTCTTT. Protein sequence: CASSAGQVYTEAFF.

As concerns this clone: Other DNA sequences in this sample translate to the same CDR3. The V and J genes are TRBV3-1 (or the pseudogene TRBV3-2) and TRBJ2-7; 8 bases are a match to TRBD2. The trim removed 5 bases at V and 7 bases at J, leaving 13 bases unmatched. This CDR3 has 15 residues. Germline assignment: CDR1 LGHDT and CDR2 YNNKEL (reference sequence). The CDR3 protein is CASSKAGEGGREQYF. As DNA, the CDR3 is TGTGCCAGCAGCAAAGCGGGGGAGGGGGGGCGAGAGCAGTACTTC.

The CDR3 region has the DNA TGTGCCAGCAGTGTACCGGGACAGGGGCTAGGTGGCTACACCTTC. This gives the protein CASSVPGQGLGGYTF. The chain uses TRBV25-1 and TRBJ1-2; 10 positions match TRBD1. There are 15 residues in the CDR3. V trimming: 4 bases; J trimming: 7 bases; junction bases outside the gene matches: 9. Germline V gene data show CDR1 as MGHDK and CDR2 as SYGVNS.

This sequence joins TRBV11-1 and TRBJ2-2, with D perhaps TRBD2 (7 bases). V gave up 0 bases and J gave up 4 bases, with 12 bases separating them. Germline CDR1 SGHAT, CDR2 FQDESV (reference sequence). The CDR3 covers 16 residues. The CDR3 DNA sequence: TGTGCCAGCAGCTTAGCGGGGGGGGCGACCACCGGGGAGCTGTTTTTT. This encodes CASSLAGGATTGELFF.

The chain combines TRBV5-5 with TRBJ2-7, with D possibly TRBD1 on 6 matching bases. With 2 bases removed from V and 2 bases from J, the gap between germline ends came to 14 bases. This CDR3 region has 15 residues. Germline CDR1 is SGHKS and CDR2 is YYEKEE (reference sequence). CDR3 DNA sequence: TGTGCCAGCAGCTTTCTTCCGGGACACACCTACGAGCAGTACTTC. This encodes CASSFLPGHTYEQYF.

Only a few counts were recorded for this clone. This rearrangement joins TRBV2 to TRBJ2-7; 7 nucleotides align to TRBD2. V shed 1 base, J shed 0 bases, and the junction held 3 bases outside the gene matches. Germline-derived CDR1 and CDR2 are SNHLY and FYNNEI. The CDR3 runs 15 residues. CDR3 sequence reads: CASSEGGGYSYEQYF. The CDR3 DNA sequence: TGTGCCAGCAGTGAAGGCGGGGGATACTCCTACGAGCAGTACTTC.

V is TRBV15 and J is TRBJ1-3; D may be TRBD1 (6 bases). Trimming pared 0 bases from V and 1 base from J, leaving 10 bases between. CDR1 LNHNV and CDR2 YYDKDF come from the germline V gene (reference sequence). The CDR3 totals 16 residues. The CDR3 DNA reads as TGTGCCACCAGCAGAGACGGGGGGCAATCTGGAAACACCATATATTTT. It is translated as CATSRDGGQSGNTIYF.

The chain is built from TRBV28 and TRBJ2-7, with 9 bases fitting TRBD1. CDR3 size: 17 residues. Germline trimming cut 5 bases from V and 5 bases from J; bases unmatched to any gene: 16. The germline CDR1 and CDR2 sequences are MDHEN and SYDVKM. The DNA for the CDR3 is TGTGCCAGCAGTGACCTAGCCGGACAGGGGAGCATTAACGAGCAGTACTTC. It codes for CASSDLAGQGSINEQYF.

This chain connects TRBV6-5 to TRBJ1-3, with D unclear. CDR1 is MNHEY and CDR2 is SVGAGI in the germline V gene. The CDR3 is 15 residues long. V lost 7 bases, J lost 0 bases, and 13 bases lay in between. CDR3 nucleotides: TGTGCCAGCACCTACCTCCGGAGCTCTGGAAACACCATATATTTT. It yields the protein CASTYLRSSGNTIYF.

The rearrangement joins TRBV19 to TRBJ1-2; 7 bases are shared with TRBD1. Germline V gene sequence: CDR1 LNHDA, CDR2 SQIVND (reference sequence). The CDR3 spans 14 residues. Trimming took 4 bases from V and 4 from J; bases not matched to a gene: 6. The CDR3: CASSTGQETYGYTF. The CDR3 DNA follows: TGTGCCAGTAGTACCGGACAGGAAACCTATGGCTACACCTTC.

The CDR3 spells CASSLRDRGASNQPQHF. The CDR3 bases are TGTGCCAGCAGCTTAAGGGACAGGGGGGCCAGCAATCAGCCCCAGCATTTT. The rearrangement links TRBV7-8 to TRBJ1-5, with 11 bases identical to TRBD1. Germline CDR1 reads SGHVS; CDR2 reads FQNEAQ. The CDR3 is 17 amino acids. V lost 2 bases, J lost 1 base, and 4 bases stayed unmatched.

V and J are TRBV27 and TRBJ1-1, with 8 bases aligning to TRBD1. Germline loops: CDR1 MNHEY, CDR2 SMNVEV (reference sequence). The CDR3 spans 13 residues. V lost 6 bases and J lost 4; bases outside the gene matches: 4. CDR3 bases: TGTGCCAGCAGCCTTACAGGGGGCACTGAAGCTTTCTTT. Protein sequence: CASSLTGGTEAFF.

CDR3 nucleotide sequence: TGCAGCGTCGGCGAGGGCAACACTGAAGCTTTCTTT. This gives the protein CSVGEGNTEAFF. The chain links TRBV29-1 to TRBJ1-1; D remains ambiguous. CDR1 and CDR2 (germline): SQVTM, ANQGSEA. The V end lost 6 bases, the J end lost 2 bases, and 10 bases lay between the germline ends. This CDR3 comprises 12 residues.